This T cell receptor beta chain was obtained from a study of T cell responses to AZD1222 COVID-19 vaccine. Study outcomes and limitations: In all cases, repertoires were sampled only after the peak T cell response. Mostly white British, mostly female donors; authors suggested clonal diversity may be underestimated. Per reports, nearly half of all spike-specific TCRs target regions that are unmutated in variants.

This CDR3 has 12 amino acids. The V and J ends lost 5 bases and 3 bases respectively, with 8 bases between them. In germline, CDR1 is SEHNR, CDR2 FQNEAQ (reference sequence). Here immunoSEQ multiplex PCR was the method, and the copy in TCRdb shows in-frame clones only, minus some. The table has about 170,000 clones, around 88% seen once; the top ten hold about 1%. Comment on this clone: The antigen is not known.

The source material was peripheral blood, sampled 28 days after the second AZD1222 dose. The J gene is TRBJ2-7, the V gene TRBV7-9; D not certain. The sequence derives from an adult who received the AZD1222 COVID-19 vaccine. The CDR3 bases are TGTGCCAGCAGCCCACTTAGCTACGAGCAGTACTTC. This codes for CASSPLSYEQYF.